This T cell receptor beta chain was recorded in a study of T cell responses to AZD1222 COVID-19 vaccine. Study-wide background: Pooled samples include second doses given at about 4 or 12 weeks.

This CDR3 is built from 15 residues. Germline CDR1 reads SGHRS; CDR2 reads YFSETQ. Trimming removed 3 bases from V and 4 bases from J, with 14 bases in between. Some clones are missing from TCRdb's copy, which holds only in-frame ones; the method was immunoSEQ multiplex PCR. Of about 150,000 clones in the sample, about 89% were seen once. The TCR was taken from an adult in good health. Material: peripheral blood, obtained on day 0 of AZD1222 vaccination. The chain couples TRBV5-1 to TRBJ2-1; D ambiguous. CDR3 nucleotides: TGCGCCAGCAGCTCCAAAGGACCCCTTTACAATGAGCAGTTCTTC. Protein sequence: CASSSKGPLYNEQFF.